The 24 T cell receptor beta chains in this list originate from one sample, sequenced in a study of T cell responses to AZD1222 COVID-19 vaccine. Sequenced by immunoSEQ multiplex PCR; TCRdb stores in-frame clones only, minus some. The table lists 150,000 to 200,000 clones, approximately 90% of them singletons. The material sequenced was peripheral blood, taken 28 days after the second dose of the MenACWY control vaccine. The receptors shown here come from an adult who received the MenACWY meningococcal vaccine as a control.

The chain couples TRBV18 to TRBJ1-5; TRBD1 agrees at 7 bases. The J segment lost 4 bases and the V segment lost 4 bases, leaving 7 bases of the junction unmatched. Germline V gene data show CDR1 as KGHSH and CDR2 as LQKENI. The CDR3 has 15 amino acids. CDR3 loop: CASSQQGTINQPQHF. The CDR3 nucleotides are TGTGCCAGCTCACAACAGGGGACAATAAATCAGCCCCAGCATTTT.

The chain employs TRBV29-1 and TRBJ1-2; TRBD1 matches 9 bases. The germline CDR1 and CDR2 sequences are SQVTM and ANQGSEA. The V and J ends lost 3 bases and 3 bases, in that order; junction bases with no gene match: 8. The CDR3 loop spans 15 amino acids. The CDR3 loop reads CSVDRGGQGYYGYTF. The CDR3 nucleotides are TGCAGCGTTGACAGGGGGGGACAGGGCTACTATGGCTACACCTTC.

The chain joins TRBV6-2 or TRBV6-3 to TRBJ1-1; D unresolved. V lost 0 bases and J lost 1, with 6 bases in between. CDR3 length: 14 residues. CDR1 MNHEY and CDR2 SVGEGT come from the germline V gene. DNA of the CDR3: TGTGCCAGCAGTTACTCGTACGAGAACACTGAAGCTTTCTTT. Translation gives CASSYSYENTEAFF.

The CDR3: CASSFGTRKVNEQFF. The DNA of the CDR3 is TGTGCCAGCAGCTTCGGGACTAGGAAAGTCAATGAGCAGTTCTTC. This chain connects TRBV7-9 to TRBJ2-1, with 8 positions matching TRBD2. V lost 3 bases and J lost 6; bases outside the gene matches: 7. Looked up from germline, CDR1 is SEHNR and CDR2 is FQNEAQ (reference sequence). This CDR3 is 15 amino acids long. Full variable domain (outside the CDR3, taken from reference TRBV7-9 and TRBJ2-1): DTGVSQNPRHKITKRGQNVTFRCDPISEHNRLYWYRQTLGQGPEFLTYFQNEAQLEKSRLLSDRFSAERPKGSFSTLEIQRTEQGDSAMYLCASSFGTRKVNEQFFGPGTRLTVL.

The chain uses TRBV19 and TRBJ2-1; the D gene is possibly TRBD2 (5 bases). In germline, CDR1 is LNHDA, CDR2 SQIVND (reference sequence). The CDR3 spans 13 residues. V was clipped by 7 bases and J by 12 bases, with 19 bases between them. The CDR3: CASTGLARRGQFF. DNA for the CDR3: TGTGCCAGTACCGGGCTAGCCCGTCGGGGGCAGTTCTTC.

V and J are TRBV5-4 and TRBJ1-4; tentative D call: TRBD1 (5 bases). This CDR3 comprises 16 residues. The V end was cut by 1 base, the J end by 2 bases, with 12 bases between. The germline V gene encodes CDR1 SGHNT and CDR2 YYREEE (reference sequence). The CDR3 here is CASSLYVGTTNEKLFF. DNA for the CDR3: TGTGCCAGCAGCTTGTATGTGGGGACGACTAATGAAAAACTGTTTTTT.

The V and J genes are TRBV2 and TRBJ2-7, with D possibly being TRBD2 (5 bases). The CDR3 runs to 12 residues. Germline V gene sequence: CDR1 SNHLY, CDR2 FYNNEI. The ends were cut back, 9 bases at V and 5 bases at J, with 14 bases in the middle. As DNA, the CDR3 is TGTGCCAGTCAAATCGGGGAACACGAGCAGTACTTC. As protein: CASQIGEHEQYF. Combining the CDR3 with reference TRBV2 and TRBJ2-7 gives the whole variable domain EPEVTQTPSHQVTQMGQEVILRCVPISNHLYFYWYRQILGQKVEFLVSFYNNEISEKSEIFDDQFSVERPDGSNFTLKIRSTKLEDSAMYFCASQIGEHEQYFGPGTRLTVT.

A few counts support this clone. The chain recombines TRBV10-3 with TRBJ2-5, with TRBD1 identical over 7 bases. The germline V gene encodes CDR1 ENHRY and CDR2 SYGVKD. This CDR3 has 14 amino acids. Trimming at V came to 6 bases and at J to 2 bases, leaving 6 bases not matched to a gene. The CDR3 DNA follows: TGTGCCATCAGCCTCGGGACAGATCAAGAGACCCAGTACTTC. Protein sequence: CAISLGTDQETQYF.

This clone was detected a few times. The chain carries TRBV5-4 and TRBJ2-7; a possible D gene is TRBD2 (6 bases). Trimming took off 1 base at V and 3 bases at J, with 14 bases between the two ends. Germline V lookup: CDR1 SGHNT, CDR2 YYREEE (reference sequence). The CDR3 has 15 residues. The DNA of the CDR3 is TGTGCCAGCAGCTTGCTAGGCGGGAACTTCTACGAGCAGTACTTC. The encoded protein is CASSLLGGNFYEQYF. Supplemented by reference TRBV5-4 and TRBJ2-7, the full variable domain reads ETGVTQSPTHLIKTRGQQVTLRCSSQSGHNTVSWYQQALGQGPQFIFQYYREEENGRGNFPPRFSGLQFPNYSSELNVNALELDDSALYLCASSLLGGNFYEQYFGPGTRLTVT.

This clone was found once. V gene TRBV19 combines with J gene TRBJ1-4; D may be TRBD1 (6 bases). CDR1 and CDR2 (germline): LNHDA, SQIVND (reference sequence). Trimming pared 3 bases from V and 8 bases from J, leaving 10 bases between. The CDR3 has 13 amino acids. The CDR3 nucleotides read TGTGCCAGTAGTATTTTGGGGGGCGAAAAACTGTTTTTT. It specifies CASSILGGEKLFF. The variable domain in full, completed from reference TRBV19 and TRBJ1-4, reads DGGITQSPKYLFRKEGQNVTLSCEQNLNHDAMYWYRQDPGQGLRLIYYSQIVNDFQKGDIAEGYSVSREKKESFPLTVTSAQKNPTAFYLCASSILGGEKLFFGSGTQLSVL.

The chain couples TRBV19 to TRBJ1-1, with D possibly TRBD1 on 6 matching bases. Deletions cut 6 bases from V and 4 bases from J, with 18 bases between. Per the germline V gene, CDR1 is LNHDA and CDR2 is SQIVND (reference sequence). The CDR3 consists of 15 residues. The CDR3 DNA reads TGTGCCAGTAGCCCCTCCCGGGGGCTGGCCACTGAAGCTTTCTTT. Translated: CASSPSRGLATEAFF.

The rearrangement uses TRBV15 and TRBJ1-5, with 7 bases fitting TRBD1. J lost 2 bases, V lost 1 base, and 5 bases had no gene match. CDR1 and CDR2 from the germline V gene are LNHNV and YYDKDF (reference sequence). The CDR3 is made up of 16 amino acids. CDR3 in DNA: TGTGCCACCAGCAGAGGGCCCAGGGGGGGCAATCAGCCCCAGCATTTT. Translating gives CATSRGPRGGNQPQHF.

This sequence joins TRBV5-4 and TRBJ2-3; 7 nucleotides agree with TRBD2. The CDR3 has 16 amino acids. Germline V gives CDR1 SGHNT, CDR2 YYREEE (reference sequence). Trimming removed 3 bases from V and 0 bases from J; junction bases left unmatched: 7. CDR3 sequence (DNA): TGTGCCAGCAGCTGGGTAATAGCGGGTAGCACAGATACGCAGTATTTT. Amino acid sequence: CASSWVIAGSTDTQYF.

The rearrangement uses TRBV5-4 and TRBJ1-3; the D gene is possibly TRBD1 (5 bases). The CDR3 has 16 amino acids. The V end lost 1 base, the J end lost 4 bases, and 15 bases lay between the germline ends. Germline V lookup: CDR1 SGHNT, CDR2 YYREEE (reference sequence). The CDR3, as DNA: TGTGCCAGCAGCTTGATGGCTGGGGGAGGAGGAAACACCATATATTTT. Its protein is CASSLMAGGGGNTIYF.

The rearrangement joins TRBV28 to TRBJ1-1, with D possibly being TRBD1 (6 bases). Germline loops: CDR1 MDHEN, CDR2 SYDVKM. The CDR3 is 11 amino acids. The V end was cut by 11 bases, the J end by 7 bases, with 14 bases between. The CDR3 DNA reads TGTGCCGCTAGGGGGGGGCGTGAAGCTTTCTTT. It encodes CAARGGREAFF.

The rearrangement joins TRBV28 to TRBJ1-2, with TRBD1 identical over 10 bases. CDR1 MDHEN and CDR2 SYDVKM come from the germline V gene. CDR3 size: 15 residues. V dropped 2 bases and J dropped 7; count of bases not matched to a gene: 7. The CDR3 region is CASSLIPGTGVGYTF. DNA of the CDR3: TGTGCCAGCAGTTTAATCCCTGGGACAGGGGTTGGCTACACCTTC.

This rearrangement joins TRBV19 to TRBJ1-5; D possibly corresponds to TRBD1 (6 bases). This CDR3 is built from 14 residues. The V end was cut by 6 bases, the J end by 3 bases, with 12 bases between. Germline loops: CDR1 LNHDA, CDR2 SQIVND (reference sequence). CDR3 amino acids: CASRGTGSNQPQHF. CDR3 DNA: TGTGCCAGTAGGGGTACAGGGTCCAATCAGCCCCAGCATTTT.

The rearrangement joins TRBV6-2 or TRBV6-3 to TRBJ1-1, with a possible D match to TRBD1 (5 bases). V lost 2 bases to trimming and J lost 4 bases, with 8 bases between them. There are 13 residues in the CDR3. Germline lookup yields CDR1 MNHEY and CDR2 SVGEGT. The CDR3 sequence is CASSYNGGTEAFF. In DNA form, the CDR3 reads TGTGCCAGCAGTTACAATGGGGGCACTGAAGCTTTCTTT.

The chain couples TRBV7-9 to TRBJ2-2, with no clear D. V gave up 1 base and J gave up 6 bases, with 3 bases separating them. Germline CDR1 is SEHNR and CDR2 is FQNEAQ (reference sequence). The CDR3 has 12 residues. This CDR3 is CASSLEAGELFF. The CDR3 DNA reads TGTGCCAGCAGCTTAGAGGCCGGGGAGCTGTTTTTT.

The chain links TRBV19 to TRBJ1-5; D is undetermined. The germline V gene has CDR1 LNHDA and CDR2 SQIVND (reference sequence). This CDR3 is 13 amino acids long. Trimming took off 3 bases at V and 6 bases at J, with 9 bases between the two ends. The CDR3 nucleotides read TGTGCCAGTAGTATGCCCAGCGTTCAGCCCCAGCATTTT. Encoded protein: CASSMPSVQPQHF.

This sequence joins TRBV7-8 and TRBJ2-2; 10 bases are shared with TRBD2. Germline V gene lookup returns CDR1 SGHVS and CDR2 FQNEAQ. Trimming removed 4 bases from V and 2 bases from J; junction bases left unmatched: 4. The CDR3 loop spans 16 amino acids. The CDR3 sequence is CASSSLAGENTGELFF. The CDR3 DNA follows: TGTGCCAGCAGCTCGCTAGCGGGAGAAAACACCGGGGAGCTGTTTTTT.

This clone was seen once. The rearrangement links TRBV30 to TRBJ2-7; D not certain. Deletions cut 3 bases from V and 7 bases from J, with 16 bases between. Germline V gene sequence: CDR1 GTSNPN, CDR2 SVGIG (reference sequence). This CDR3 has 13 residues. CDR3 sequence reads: CAWSENIIKEQYF. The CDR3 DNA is TGTGCCTGGAGCGAGAACATAATCAAAGAGCAGTACTTC.

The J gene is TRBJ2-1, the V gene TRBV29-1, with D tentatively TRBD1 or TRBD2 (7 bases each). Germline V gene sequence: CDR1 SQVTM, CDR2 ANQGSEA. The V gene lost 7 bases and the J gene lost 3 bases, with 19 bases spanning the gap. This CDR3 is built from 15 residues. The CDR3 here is CSASLTGRGYNEQFF. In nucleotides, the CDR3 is TGCAGCGCCAGTCTGACAGGGAGGGGCTACAATGAGCAGTTCTTC.

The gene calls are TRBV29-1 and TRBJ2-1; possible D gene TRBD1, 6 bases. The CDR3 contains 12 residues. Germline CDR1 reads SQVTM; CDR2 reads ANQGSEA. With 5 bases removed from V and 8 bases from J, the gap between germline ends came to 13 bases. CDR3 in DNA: TGCAGCGTTTACAAACAGGGAGATGAGCAGTTCTTC. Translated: CSVYKQGDEQFF.